A single T cell receptor beta chain is shown here with its context. Its antigen is as yet unknown. This sample is part of a study of radiation and T cells in renal cell carcinoma. Study-wide points: Pretreatment tumor biopsies were lacking, so baseline clonotypes are unknown.

Germline CDR1 MNHNY, CDR2 SVGAGI (reference sequence). V dropped 6 bases and J dropped 5 bases, with 18 bases sitting between them. The CDR3 totals 15 residues. Profiling relied on immunoSEQ multiplex PCR, and the TCRdb table lists in-frame clones only, not all of them. The sample records 150,000 or so clones, roughly 90% being singletons. The time point: baseline pretreatment blood. The treatment: 15 Gy SBRT to primary tumor, nephrectomy 4 weeks later. After SBRT, blood was collected at 2 and 4 weeks, plus baseline. The sequence derives from a woman in her sixties or seventies with renal cell carcinoma. This chain joins TRBV6-6 and TRBJ2-3, with TRBD1 as a possible D gene (7 bases). Material: blood, obtained from a patient whose treatment included radiotherapy and nephrectomy. This CDR3 is CASSYPGGPGDTQYF. DNA of the CDR3: TGTGCCAGCAGCTACCCAGGGGGGCCTGGAGATACGCAGTATTTT.